This T cell receptor beta chain stems from a study of control samples from healthy donors and cancer patients (dated by TCRdb to about 2020). V and J lose 0 bases and 3 bases, and a span of 16 bases separates them. The CDR3 covers 16 residues, taking in both the cysteine and the phenylalanine. Solely the CDR3 DNA is kept, with 48 bases framed from the first base. Taken from the germline V gene, the CDR1 and CDR2 loops are SGDLS and YYNGEE. Libraries were made using the immunoSEQ multiplex PCR assay. The immuneACCESS repertoire file appears here via TCRdb, limited to in-frame rearrangements. These files lack a portion of the clones; in checked studies, under half of the deficit traces to unresolved V genes, and the cause of the others is not known. The sample yields 350,000 to 450,000 clones; approximately 90% were counted once. The ten largest clones take up about 6.3% of the sample. Concerning this clone: Its antigen is not yet known. Base-call qualities are not available, and no considerably larger clone is one nucleotide away.

The rearrangement joined TRBV9 to TRBJ2-7, with the D gene call left open. Sequenced material: PBMCs. This TCR was recovered from a middle-aged man with head and neck cancer. The CDR3 protein sequence reads: CASSVAPSTLGYEQYF. The DNA reads as follows: TGTGCCAGCAGCGTAGCCCCCTCGACATTGGGCTACGAGCAGTACTTC.